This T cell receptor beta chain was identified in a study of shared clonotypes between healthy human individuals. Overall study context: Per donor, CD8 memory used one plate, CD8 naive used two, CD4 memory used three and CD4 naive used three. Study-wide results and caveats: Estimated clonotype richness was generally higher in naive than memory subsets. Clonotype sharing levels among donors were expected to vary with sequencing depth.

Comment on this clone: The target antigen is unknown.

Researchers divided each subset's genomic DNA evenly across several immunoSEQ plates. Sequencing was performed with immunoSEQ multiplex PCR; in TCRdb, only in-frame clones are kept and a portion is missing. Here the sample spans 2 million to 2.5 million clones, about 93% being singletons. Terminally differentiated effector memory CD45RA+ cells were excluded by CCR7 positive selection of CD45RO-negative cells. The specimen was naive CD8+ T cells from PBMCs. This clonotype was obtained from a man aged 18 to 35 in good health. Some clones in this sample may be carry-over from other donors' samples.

Here the CDR3 DNA reads TGTGCCAGCATGCCAGGGAGCTCCTACAATGAGCAGTTCTTC. Protein sequence: CASMPGSSYNEQFF. The rearrangement joins TRBV27 to TRBJ2-1; D may correspond to TRBD1 or TRBD2 (5 bases each). The CDR3 is made up of 14 amino acids. V was trimmed by 7 bases and J by 0 bases, leaving 10 bases between them. CDR1 MNHEY and CDR2 SMNVEV come from the germline V gene (reference sequence).